This TCR beta chain was recorded in a study of blood T cell repertoires in COVID-19. V was clipped by 5 bases and J by 6 bases, with 11 bases between them. The CDR3 is made up of 13 amino acids. Germline CDR1 is SSHAT and CDR2 is FNYEAQ (reference sequence). Here immunoSEQ multiplex PCR was the method, and the copy in TCRdb shows in-frame clones only, minus some. Here the sample spans approximately 250,000 clones, over 80% being singletons. What was sequenced was PBMCs or T cells enriched from blood (not recorded which). This receptor was identified in a woman in her 30s with acute COVID-19. The chain couples TRBV7-7 to TRBJ2-1; D is perhaps TRBD2 (5 bases). The DNA for the CDR3 is TGTGCCAGCAGCGCAGACTATTTCAATGAGCAGTTCTTC. It translates to CASSADYFNEQFF.